This TCR beta chain comes out of a study of blood T cell repertoires in COVID-19. As for the study in general: Specimens from acute and convalescent COVID-19 originated in the United States, Italy and Spain. Sources were T cells, B-cell-depleted T cells, or PBMCs; the material itself was cDNA or gDNA.

The sample holds many counts of this clone. Per the authors' pipeline: Amplification of reference gene primers provided the estimated nucleated cell counts. Sequenced by immunoSEQ multiplex PCR; TCRdb stores in-frame clones only, minus some. D and trimming come from the DNA, and the V and J calls and clone size come from that table. The repertoire holds 250,000 to 400,000 clones, with approximately 88% as singletons. V lost 0 bases, J lost 5 bases, and 17 bases lay in between. The CDR3 loop spans 16 amino acids. Per the germline V gene, CDR1 is LGHNA and CDR2 is YNFKEQ. Patients at the Seattle site were enrolled during active infection and followed longitudinally.

The specimen sequenced was peripheral blood. This TCR was recovered from a woman aged 30 to 39 with COVID-19, enrolled during active disease. The chain couples TRBV4-2 to TRBJ2-7; possibly TRBD1 for D (6 bases). The CDR3 nucleotides are TGTGCCAGCAGCCAAGATCCGGGCAGGGGACACGACGAGCAGTACTTC. Translation gives CASSQDPGRGHDEQYF.